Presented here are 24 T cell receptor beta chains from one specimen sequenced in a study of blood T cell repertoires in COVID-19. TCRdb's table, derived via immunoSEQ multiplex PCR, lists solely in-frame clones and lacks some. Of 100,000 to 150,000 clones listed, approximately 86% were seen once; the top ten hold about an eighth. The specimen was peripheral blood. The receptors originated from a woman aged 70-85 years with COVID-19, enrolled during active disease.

The CDR3 nucleotides read TGTGCCAGTAACCGGGATTCCATCCTTAATGGCTACACCTTC. Translating it yields CASNRDSILNGYTF. This chain links TRBV18 with TRBJ1-2; no clear D gene. Germline-derived CDR1 and CDR2 are KGHSH and LQKENI. V was trimmed by 9 bases and J by 6 bases, leaving 20 bases between them. This CDR3 is 14 amino acids long.

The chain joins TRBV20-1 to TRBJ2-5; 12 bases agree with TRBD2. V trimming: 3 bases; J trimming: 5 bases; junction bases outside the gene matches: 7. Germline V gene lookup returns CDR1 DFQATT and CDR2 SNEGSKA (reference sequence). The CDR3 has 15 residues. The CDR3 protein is CSASGGLAGVETQYF. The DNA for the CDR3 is TGCAGTGCTAGTGGGGGACTAGCGGGCGTTGAGACCCAGTACTTC.

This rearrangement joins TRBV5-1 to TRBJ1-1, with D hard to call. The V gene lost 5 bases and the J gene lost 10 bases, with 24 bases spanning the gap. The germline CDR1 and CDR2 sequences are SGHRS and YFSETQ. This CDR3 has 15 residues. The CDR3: CASSYGSNKRLGAFF. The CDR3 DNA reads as TGCGCCAGCAGTTACGGGTCCAACAAGAGGCTTGGAGCTTTCTTT.

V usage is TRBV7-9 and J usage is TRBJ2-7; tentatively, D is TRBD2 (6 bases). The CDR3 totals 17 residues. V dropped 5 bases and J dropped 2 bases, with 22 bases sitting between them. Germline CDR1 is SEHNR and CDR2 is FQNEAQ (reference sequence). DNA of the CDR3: TGTGCCAGCAGCCCTACGGGGTGGGGGGAGATCCCCTACGAGCAGTACTTC. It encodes CASSPTGWGEIPYEQYF.

The CDR3 region has the DNA TGTGCCAGCAGGGAGGACAGCCTCTCTATCCCCTATGGCTACACCTTC. Encoded protein: CASREDSLSIPYGYTF. V is TRBV2 and J is TRBJ1-2, with D possibly TRBD1 on 6 matching bases. The CDR3 runs 16 residues. V lost 6 bases and J lost 4, with 21 bases in between. The germline V gene has CDR1 SNHLY and CDR2 FYNNEI.

The CDR3 region has the DNA TGTGCCAGCAGTCCCTGGGGGGTACGGACACGCGATACGCAGTATTTT. Protein product: CASSPWGVRTRDTQYF. The genes are TRBV28 and TRBJ2-3, with a weak D call TRBD2 (6 bases). CDR3 size: 16 residues. Germline loops: CDR1 MDHEN, CDR2 SYDVKM. V lost 5 bases and J lost 6, with 21 bases in between.

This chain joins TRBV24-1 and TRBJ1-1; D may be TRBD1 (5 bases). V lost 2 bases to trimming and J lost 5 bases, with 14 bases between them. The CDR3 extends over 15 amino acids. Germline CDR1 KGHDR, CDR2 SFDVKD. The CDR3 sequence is CATSDSQGLGTEAFF. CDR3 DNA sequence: TGTGCCACCAGTGATTCGCAGGGATTGGGGACTGAAGCTTTCTTT.

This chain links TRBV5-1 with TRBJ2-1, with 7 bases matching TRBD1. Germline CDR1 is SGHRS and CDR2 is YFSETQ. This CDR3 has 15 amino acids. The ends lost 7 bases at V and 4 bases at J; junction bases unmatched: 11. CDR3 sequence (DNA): TGCGCCAGCTCCCAGGGGGTGCCACCTTACAATGAGCAGTTCTTC. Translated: CASSQGVPPYNEQFF.

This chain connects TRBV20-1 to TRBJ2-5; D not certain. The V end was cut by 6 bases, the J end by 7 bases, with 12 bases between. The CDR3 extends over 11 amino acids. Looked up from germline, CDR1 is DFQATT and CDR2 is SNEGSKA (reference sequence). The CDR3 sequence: CSAQEVGTQYF. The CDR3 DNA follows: TGCAGTGCGCAAGAGGTGGGGACCCAGTACTTC.

CDR3 DNA sequence: TGCGCCAGCAGCCCCGACAGGTCACCCCTCCACTTT. Amino acids: CASSPDRSPLHF. The genes are TRBV5-1 and TRBJ1-6; perhaps TRBD1 as D (6 bases). This CDR3 spans 12 amino acids. Trimming cost V 4 bases and J 10 bases, with 9 bases left between them. CDR1 and CDR2 (germline): SGHRS, YFSETQ.

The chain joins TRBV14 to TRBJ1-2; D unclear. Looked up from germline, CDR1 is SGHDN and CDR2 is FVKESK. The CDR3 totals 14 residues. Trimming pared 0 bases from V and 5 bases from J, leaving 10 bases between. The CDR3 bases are TGTGCCAGCAGCCAAGACGGGGTCCGTTATGGCTACACCTTC. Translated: CASSQDGVRYGYTF. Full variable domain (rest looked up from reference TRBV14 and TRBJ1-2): EAGVTQFPSHSVIEKGQTVTLRCDPISGHDNLYWYRRVMGKEIKFLLHFVKESKQDESGMPNNRFLAERTGGTYSTLKVQPAELEDSGVYFCASSQDGVRYGYTFGSGTRLTVV.

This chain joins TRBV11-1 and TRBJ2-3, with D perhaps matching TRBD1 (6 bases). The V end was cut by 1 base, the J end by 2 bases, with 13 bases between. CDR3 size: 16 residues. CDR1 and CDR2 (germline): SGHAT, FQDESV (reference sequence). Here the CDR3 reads CASSLGQGSLTDTQYF. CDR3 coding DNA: TGTGCCAGCAGCTTAGGCCAGGGGTCCCTCACAGATACGCAGTATTTT.

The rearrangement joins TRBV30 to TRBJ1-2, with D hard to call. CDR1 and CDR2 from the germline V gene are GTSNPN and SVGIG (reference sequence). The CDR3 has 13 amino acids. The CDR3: CVCPMRPNSGYTF. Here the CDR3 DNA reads TGTGTCTGTCCGATGAGGCCTAACTCGGGCTACACCTTC.

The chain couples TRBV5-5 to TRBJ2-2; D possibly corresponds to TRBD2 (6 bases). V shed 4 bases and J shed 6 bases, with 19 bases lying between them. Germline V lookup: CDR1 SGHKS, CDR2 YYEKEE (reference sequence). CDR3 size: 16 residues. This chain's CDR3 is CASSRAEGLGAGELFF. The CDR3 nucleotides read TGTGCCAGCAGCCGTGCGGAGGGATTGGGCGCCGGGGAGCTGTTTTTT.

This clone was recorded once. The CDR3 DNA follows: TGTGCCAGCAGCTTTAGGACAGGGATCGGCGTTGGCGATGAGCAGTTCTTC. Its protein is CASSFRTGIGVGDEQFF. J is TRBJ2-1 and V is TRBV5-4; 8 bases map to TRBD1. The germline V gene has CDR1 SGHNT and CDR2 YYREEE (reference sequence). CDR3 size: 17 residues. J lost 8 bases, V lost 2 bases, and 15 bases had no gene match.

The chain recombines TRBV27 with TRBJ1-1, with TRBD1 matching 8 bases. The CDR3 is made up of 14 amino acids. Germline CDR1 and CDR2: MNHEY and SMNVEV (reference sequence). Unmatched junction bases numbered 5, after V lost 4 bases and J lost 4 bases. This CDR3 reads CASSSRGPGTEAFF. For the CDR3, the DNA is TGTGCCAGCAGTTCCAGGGGGCCCGGCACTGAAGCTTTCTTT.

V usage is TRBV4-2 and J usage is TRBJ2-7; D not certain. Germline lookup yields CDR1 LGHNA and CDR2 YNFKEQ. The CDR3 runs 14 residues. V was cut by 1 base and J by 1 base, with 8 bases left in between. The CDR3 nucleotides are TGTGCCAGCAGCCAAGTTTCCCAGTCCTACGAGCAGTACTTC. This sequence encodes CASSQVSQSYEQYF.

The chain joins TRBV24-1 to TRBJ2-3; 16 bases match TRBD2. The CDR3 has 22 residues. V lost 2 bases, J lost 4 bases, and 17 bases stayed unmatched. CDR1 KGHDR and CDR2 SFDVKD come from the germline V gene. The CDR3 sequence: CATSDSTIFQGLAGGHPDTQYF. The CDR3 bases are TGTGCCACCAGTGATTCCACCATCTTCCAGGGACTAGCGGGGGGGCATCCAGATACGCAGTATTTT.

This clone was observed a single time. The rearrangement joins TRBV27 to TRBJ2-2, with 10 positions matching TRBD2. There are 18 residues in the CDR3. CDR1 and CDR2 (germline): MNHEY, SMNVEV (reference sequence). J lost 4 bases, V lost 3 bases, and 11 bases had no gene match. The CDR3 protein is CASSLLGAGGRSTGELFF. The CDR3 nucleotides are TGTGCCAGCAGTTTGTTAGGAGCGGGGGGGCGTAGCACCGGGGAGCTGTTTTTT.

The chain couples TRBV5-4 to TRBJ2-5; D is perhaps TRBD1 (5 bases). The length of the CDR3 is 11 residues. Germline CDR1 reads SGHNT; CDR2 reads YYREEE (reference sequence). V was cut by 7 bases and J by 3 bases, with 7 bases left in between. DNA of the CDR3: TGTGCCAGCGGGGCAGAAGAGACCCAGTACTTC. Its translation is CASGAEETQYF. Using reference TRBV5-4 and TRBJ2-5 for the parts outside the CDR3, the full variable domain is ETGVTQSPTHLIKTRGQQVTLRCSSQSGHNTVSWYQQALGQGPQFIFQYYREEENGRGNFPPRFSGLQFPNYSSELNVNALELDDSALYLCASGAEETQYFGPGTRLLVL.

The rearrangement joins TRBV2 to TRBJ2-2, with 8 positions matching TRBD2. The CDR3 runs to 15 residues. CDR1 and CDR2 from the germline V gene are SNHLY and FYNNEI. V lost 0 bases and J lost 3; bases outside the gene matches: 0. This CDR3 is CASSEASGDTGELFF. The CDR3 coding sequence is TGTGCCAGCAGTGAAGCTAGCGGGGACACCGGGGAGCTGTTTTTT.

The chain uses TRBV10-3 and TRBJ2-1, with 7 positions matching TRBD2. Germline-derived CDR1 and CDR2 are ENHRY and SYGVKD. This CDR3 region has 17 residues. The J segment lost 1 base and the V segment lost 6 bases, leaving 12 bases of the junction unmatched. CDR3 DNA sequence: TGTGCCATCAGCCTACAACGGACTAGAGATTCCTACAATGAGCAGTTCTTC. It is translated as CAISLQRTRDSYNEQFF.

CDR3 loop: CASSLGVGDRVNTGELFF. The CDR3 nucleotides read TGCGCCAGCAGCTTGGGGGTCGGGGACAGGGTGAACACCGGGGAGCTGTTTTTT. The chain joins TRBV5-1 to TRBJ2-2, with 9 bases fitting TRBD1. The CDR3 sequence is 18 residues long. Trimming removed 0 bases from V and 1 base from J; junction bases left unmatched: 7. Per the germline V gene, CDR1 is SGHRS and CDR2 is YFSETQ.

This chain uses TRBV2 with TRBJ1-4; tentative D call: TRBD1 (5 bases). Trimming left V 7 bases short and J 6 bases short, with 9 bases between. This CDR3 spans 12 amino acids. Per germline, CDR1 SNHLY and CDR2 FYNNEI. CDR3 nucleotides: TGTGCCAGCAAGGGGATGGATGAAAAACTGTTTTTT. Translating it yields CASKGMDEKLFF.